The 12 T cell receptor beta chains in this list originate from one sample, sequenced in a study of OX40 agonist ivuxolimab in advanced cancers. Here immunoSEQ multiplex PCR was the method, and the copy in TCRdb shows in-frame clones only, minus some. The sample lists 15,000 to 20,000 clones; approximately 83% were seen once. Sequencing used CD4+ or CD8+ T cells sorted from blood, obtained in a trial of the OX40 agonist ivuxolimab. These receptors were obtained from an adult with an advanced solid tumor such as melanoma, head and neck, liver or kidney cancer.

The chain couples TRBV11-3 to TRBJ2-1, with D possibly TRBD2 on 5 matching bases. The germline V and J ends were trimmed by 5 bases and 8 bases, with 13 bases remaining between them. This CDR3 is built from 13 residues. The germline CDR1 and CDR2 sequences are SGHNT and YENEEA. The CDR3 sequence is CASSLSGSDEQFF. The CDR3 DNA follows: TGTGCCAGCAGCCTCTCGGGGTCCGATGAGCAGTTCTTC.

The chain couples TRBV7-2 to TRBJ2-3; D not resolved. The V end lost 4 bases, the J end lost 4 bases, and 24 bases lay between the germline ends. Germline CDR1 SGHTA, CDR2 FQGNSA. The CDR3 loop spans 18 amino acids. The CDR3 is CASSYNLRRSITPDTQYF. The CDR3 DNA sequence: TGTGCCAGCAGCTATAACCTCCGCCGGTCCATAACGCCAGATACGCAGTATTTT.

This chain joins TRBV19 and TRBJ2-5, with 9 bases that match TRBD1. Looked up from germline, CDR1 is LNHDA and CDR2 is SQIVND (reference sequence). Trimming took 5 bases from V and 5 from J; bases not matched to a gene: 6. This CDR3 comprises 14 residues. The CDR3 protein is CASSLMTGGETQYF. The CDR3 bases are TGTGCCAGTAGTCTCATGACAGGGGGGGAGACCCAGTACTTC.

The genes are TRBV28 and TRBJ1-2, with a weak D call TRBD1 (6 bases). With 6 bases removed from V and 6 bases from J, the gap between germline ends came to 17 bases. Germline CDR1 is MDHEN and CDR2 is SYDVKM. The CDR3 loop spans 14 amino acids. DNA for the CDR3: TGTGCCAGCAGCGGATATCACAGGGACCATGGCTACACCTTC. This sequence encodes CASSGYHRDHGYTF.

The count of this clone is one. The chain combines TRBV7-3 with TRBJ2-2, with D unclear. Germline loops: CDR1 SGHTA, CDR2 FQGTGA. The CDR3 consists of 15 residues. V dropped 2 bases and J dropped 4 bases, with 11 bases sitting between them. CDR3: CASSLHSSSTGELFF. DNA for the CDR3: TGTGCCAGCAGCTTACATTCTAGTAGCACCGGGGAGCTGTTTTTT.

This chain's CDR3 is CASSLRDRVNYNEQFF. The CDR3 coding sequence is TGTGCCAGCAGCCTAAGGGACAGGGTGAACTACAATGAGCAGTTCTTC. The rearrangement uses TRBV7-8 and TRBJ2-1; TRBD1 agrees at 9 bases. Trimming removed 5 bases from V and 3 bases from J; junction bases left unmatched: 8. This CDR3 spans 16 amino acids. In germline, CDR1 is SGHVS, CDR2 FQNEAQ.

Concerning this clone: One end of the junction varies from germline; a read error may be responsible. The chain links TRBV5-1 to TRBJ2-1, with D perhaps matching TRBD2 (5 bases). The germline V gene has CDR1 SGHRS and CDR2 YFSETQ. CDR3 size: 13 residues. The DNA for the CDR3 is TGCGCCACCAGCCGGGATCGTTTCAATGAGCAGTTCTTC. It yields the protein CATSRDRFNEQFF.

The chain recombines TRBV7-2 with TRBJ2-1; 11 positions agree with TRBD2. V lost 5 bases, J lost 10 bases, and 7 bases stayed unmatched. Germline loops: CDR1 SGHTA, CDR2 FQGNSA. The CDR3 sequence is 14 residues long. CDR3 nucleotides: TGTGCCAGCAGCCCTTTAGCGGGGGGGATCGAGCAGTTCTTC. Its protein is CASSPLAGGIEQFF. Supplemented by reference TRBV7-2 and TRBJ2-1, the full variable domain reads GAGVSQSPSNKVTEKGKDVELRCDPISGHTALYWYRQSLGQGLEFLIYFQGNSAPDKSGLPSDRFSAERTGGSVSTLTIQRTQQEDSAVYLCASSPLAGGIEQFFGPGTRLTVL.

This clone is termed medium-sized. The V call is TRBV7-2, the J call TRBJ2-5; D is perhaps TRBD2 (6 bases). Germline V gives CDR1 SGHTA, CDR2 FQGNSA. The CDR3 has 14 residues. Between the trimmed V and J ends, which lost 1 base and 6 bases, there was a span of 12 bases. The CDR3 reads CASSLGREVKTQYF. The DNA of the CDR3 is TGTGCCAGCAGCTTAGGCAGGGAGGTGAAGACCCAGTACTTC.

This sequence joins TRBV6-1 and TRBJ2-7, with 12 bases aligning to TRBD2. The CDR3 covers 15 residues. Germline values: CDR1 MNHNS, CDR2 SASEGT. Germline trimming cut 10 bases from V and 4 bases from J; bases unmatched to any gene: 11. The CDR3 region has the DNA TGTGCCATCTCACGTTCCGGGACTAGCGGGTACGAGCAGTACTTC. It is translated as CAISRSGTSGYEQYF.

V usage is TRBV4-2 and J usage is TRBJ2-5, with 10 bases lining up with TRBD2. This CDR3 has 17 amino acids. J lost 5 bases, V lost 0 bases, and 9 bases had no gene match. Germline assignment: CDR1 LGHNA and CDR2 YNFKEQ. The CDR3 sequence: CASSQDRKRGGRETQYF. The CDR3 DNA sequence: TGTGCCAGCAGCCAAGATCGGAAGCGGGGGGGCCGTGAGACCCAGTACTTC.

The J gene is TRBJ1-2, the V gene TRBV6-5, with D possibly TRBD1 on 5 matching bases. Per germline, CDR1 MNHEY and CDR2 SVGAGI. Trimming pared 6 bases from V and 2 bases from J, leaving 13 bases between. The CDR3 length is 14 residues. DNA of the CDR3: TGTGCCAGCAGGGGGACTGCCTGGAACTATGGCTACACCTTC. It translates to CASRGTAWNYGYTF.